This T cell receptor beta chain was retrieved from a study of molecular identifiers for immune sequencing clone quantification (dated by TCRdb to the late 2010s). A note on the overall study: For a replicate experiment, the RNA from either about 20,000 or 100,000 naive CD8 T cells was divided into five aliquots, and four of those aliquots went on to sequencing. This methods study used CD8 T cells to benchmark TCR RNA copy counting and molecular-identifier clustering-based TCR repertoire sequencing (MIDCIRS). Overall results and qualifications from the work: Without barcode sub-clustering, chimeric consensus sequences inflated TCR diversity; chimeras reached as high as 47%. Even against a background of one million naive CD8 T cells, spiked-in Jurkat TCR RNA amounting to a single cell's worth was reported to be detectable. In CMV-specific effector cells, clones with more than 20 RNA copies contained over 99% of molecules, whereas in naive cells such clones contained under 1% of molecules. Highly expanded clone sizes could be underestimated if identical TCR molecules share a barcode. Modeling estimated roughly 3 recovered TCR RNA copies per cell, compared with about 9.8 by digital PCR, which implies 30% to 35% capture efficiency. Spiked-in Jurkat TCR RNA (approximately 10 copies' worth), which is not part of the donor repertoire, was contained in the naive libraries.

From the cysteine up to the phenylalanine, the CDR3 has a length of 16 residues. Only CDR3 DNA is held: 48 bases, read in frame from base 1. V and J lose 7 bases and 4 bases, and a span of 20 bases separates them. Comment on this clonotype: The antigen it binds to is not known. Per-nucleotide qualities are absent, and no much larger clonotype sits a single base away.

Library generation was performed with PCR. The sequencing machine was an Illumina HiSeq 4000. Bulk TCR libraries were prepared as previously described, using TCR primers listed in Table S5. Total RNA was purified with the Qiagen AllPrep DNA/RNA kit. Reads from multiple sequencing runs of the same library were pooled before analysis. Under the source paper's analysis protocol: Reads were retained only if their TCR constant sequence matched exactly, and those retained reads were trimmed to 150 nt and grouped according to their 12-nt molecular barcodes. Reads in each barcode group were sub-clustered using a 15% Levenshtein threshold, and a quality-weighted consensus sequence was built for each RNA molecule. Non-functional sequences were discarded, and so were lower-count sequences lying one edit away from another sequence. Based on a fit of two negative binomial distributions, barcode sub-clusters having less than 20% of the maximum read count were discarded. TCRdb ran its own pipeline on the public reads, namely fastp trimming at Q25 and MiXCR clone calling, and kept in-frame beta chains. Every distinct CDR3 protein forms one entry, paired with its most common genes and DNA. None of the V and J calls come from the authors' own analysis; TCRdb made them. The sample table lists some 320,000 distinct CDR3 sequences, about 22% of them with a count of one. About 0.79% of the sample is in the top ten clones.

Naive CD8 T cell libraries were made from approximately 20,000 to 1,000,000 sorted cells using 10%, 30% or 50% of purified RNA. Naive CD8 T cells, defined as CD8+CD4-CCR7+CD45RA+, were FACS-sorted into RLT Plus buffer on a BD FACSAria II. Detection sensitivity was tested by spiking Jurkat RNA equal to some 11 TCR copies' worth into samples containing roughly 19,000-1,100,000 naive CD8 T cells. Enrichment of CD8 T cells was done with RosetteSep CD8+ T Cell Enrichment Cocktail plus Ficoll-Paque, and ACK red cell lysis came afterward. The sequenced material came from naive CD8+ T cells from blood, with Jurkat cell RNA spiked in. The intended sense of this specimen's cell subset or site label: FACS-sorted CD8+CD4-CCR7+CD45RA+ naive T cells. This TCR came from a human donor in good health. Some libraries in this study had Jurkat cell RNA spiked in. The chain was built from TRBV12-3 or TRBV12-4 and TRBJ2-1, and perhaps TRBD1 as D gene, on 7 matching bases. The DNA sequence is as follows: TGTGCCAGCAATAAAGGGGGGACAGCCCTTTACAATGAGCAGTTCTTC. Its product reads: CASNKGGTALYNEQFF.